This T cell receptor beta chain was profiled in a study of T cells after yellow fever vaccination. Across the study: Fractions low in cell number were prepared with SMART-Seq v4 Ultra Low Input.

This clonotype was picked up many times. Its antigen is undetermined. Making TCR cDNA involved 5'RACE template switching, which added UMIs and a universal primer site. Each CDR3 protein is one row after TCRdb ran MiXCR on the 5' RACE reads. This sample has a few hundred thousand distinct CDR3 sequences, with roughly 4.3% found just once. Study-wide findings and caveats: Faster peaking, at day 5 versus 15, marked a secondary response that was weaker.

This CDR3 is 14 amino acids long. Trimming took off 1 base at V and 11 bases at J, with 15 bases between the two ends. Germline CDR1 reads GTSNPN; CDR2 reads SVGIG (reference sequence). This receptor was identified in a man aged 18 to 29 who received the YFV17D yellow fever vaccine. Sequences were derived from PBMCs, sampled 5 days after the yellow fever booster vaccination. The chain uses TRBV30 and TRBJ1-6; weak D call: TRBD1 (5 bases). CDR3 DNA: TGTGCCTGGAGTGGGACGGGGCTTAGGGCACCCCTCCACTTT. As protein: CAWSGTGLRAPLHF.